The present T cell receptor (beta chain) was sequenced within a study of spatial heterogeneity in lung cancer. Unique molecular identifiers, one per molecule, were present on every TCR cDNA molecule. TCRdb reprocessed the 5' RACE reads via MiXCR and lists one record per CDR3 protein. The sample shows more than 10,000 distinct CDR3 sequences, about 5.6% of them seen only once. This clonotype was detected many times. This beta chain came through as a stray read in a library set up for alpha chains, and its size says little. Trimming left V 0 bases short and J 5 bases short, with 9 bases between. This CDR3 spans 14 amino acids. The germline CDR1 and CDR2 sequences are SGHTA and FQGNSA. Time point meaning: sample taken at primary tumor resection. Whole RNA, isolated from tumor, nontumor lung or frozen PBMC, was sequenced without prior sorting. Samples were donated by 72 untreated early-stage non-small cell lung cancer patients.

The sequences come from lung tumor tissue, collected at surgery. This sequence joins TRBV7-2 and TRBJ2-3; a weak D match, TRBD1 (6 bases). The TCR comes from a human donor with early-stage non-small cell lung cancer. In DNA form, the CDR3 reads TGTGCCAGCAGCTTAGCGCAGGGGTTAGATACGCAGTATTTT. The encoded protein is CASSLAQGLDTQYF.